This T cell receptor (beta chain) is drawn from a study of T cell responses to AZD1222 COVID-19 vaccine. Overall study results and limits: Just a handful of AZD1222 recipients tested seropositive at baseline. At 160-218 and 743-854, vaccine-associated CD4 TCRs were dominant, and they spanned spike. Donors in the cohort were predominantly white British and more often female, and clonal diversity was possibly underestimated.

The assay was immunoSEQ multiplex PCR, and TCRdb's table has in-frame clones only and misses some. The sample carries approximately 97,000 clones, around 83% recorded once. Regarding this clone: Antigen: not known.

The ends were cut back, 4 bases at V and 5 bases at J, with 12 bases in the middle. Germline CDR1 and CDR2: MDHEN and SYDVKM. This CDR3 has 14 amino acids. Material: peripheral blood, obtained on day 0 of AZD1222 vaccination. The source of this sequence is an adult in good health. The chain employs TRBV28 and TRBJ1-5; D ambiguous. The CDR3 sequence is CASSSLSGYQPQHF. CDR3 sequence (DNA): TGTGCCAGCAGTTCTCTATCCGGTTATCAGCCCCAGCATTTT. Complete variable domain (other parts from reference TRBV28 and TRBJ1-5): DVKVTQSSRYLVKRTGEKVFLECVQDMDHENMFWYRQDPGLGLRLIYFSYDVKMKEKGDIPEGYSVSREKKERFSLILESASTNQTSMYLCASSSLSGYQPQHFGDGTRLSIL.